These 17 T cell receptor beta chains originate from one sample sequenced in a study of blood T cell repertoires in COVID-19. Libraries were prepared by immunoSEQ multiplex PCR; TCRdb keeps only in-frame clonotypes and omits some of them. Of approximately 70,000 clones in the sample, approximately 84% were seen once. Sequencing was carried out using peripheral blood. The receptors come from a woman aged 55-69 years with acute or convalescent COVID-19.

J is TRBJ1-2 and V is TRBV18; 9 positions agree with TRBD1. Germline-derived CDR1 and CDR2 are KGHSH and LQKENI. The length of the CDR3 is 16 residues. J lost 2 bases, V lost 4 bases, and 8 bases had no gene match. The CDR3 region is CASSRPGQGQNYGYTF. The CDR3 DNA is TGTGCCAGCTCACGACCGGGACAGGGCCAGAACTATGGCTACACCTTC.

The rearrangement joins TRBV7-8 to TRBJ1-1, with D possibly matching TRBD1 (5 bases). Trimming shortened V by 1 base and J by 5 bases, and 11 bases separated the two germline ends. Per germline, CDR1 SGHVS and CDR2 FQNEAQ. The CDR3 covers 14 residues. CDR3 sequence: CASSLEGVRTEAFF. The DNA of the CDR3 is TGTGCCAGCAGCTTAGAAGGGGTACGGACTGAAGCTTTCTTT.

J is TRBJ2-3 and V is TRBV6-1, with TRBD2 as a possible D gene (5 bases). The germline V gene encodes CDR1 MNHNS and CDR2 SASEGT. V was pared by 2 bases and J by 7 bases, with 7 bases between. The CDR3 contains 12 residues. For the CDR3, the DNA is TGTGCCAGCAGTGAAAGGAGGAATACGCAGTATTTT. Its translation: CASSERRNTQYF.

The chain recombines TRBV11-2 with TRBJ2-7; TRBD1 aligns across 10 bases. V was pared by 5 bases and J by 6 bases, with 13 bases of the junction left unmatched. Germline CDR1 and CDR2: SGHAT and FQNNGV. There are 16 residues in the CDR3. The CDR3 region is CASSPRGGTGVREQYF. CDR3 bases: TGTGCCAGCAGCCCCCGAGGAGGGACAGGGGTTCGCGAGCAGTACTTC.

V and J are TRBV6-5 and TRBJ1-2; no definite D call. The germline gives CDR1 MNHEY, CDR2 SVGAGI. V lost 2 bases to trimming and J lost 3 bases, with 13 bases between them. The CDR3 is 15 amino acids. CDR3 DNA: TGTGCCAGCAGTTACCTCGGGAAAGAAGACTATGGCTACACCTTC. Encoded protein: CASSYLGKEDYGYTF.

The V gene is TRBV5-6, the J gene TRBJ1-1, with a weak D call TRBD1 (6 bases). This CDR3 comprises 17 residues. Between the trimmed V and J ends, which lost 3 bases and 0 bases, there was a span of 18 bases. Germline CDR1 SGHDT, CDR2 YYEEEE. The CDR3: CASSSEMTGEMNTEAFF. The CDR3 bases are TGTGCCAGCAGCTCAGAAATGACAGGAGAAATGAACACTGAAGCTTTCTTT.

V gene TRBV5-1 combines with J gene TRBJ1-6, with 10 bases fitting TRBD1. Per the germline V gene, CDR1 is SGHRS and CDR2 is YFSETQ. Losses at the gene ends were 5 bases for V and 7 bases for J; bases not matched to a gene: 9. The CDR3 is made up of 16 amino acids. The CDR3 DNA is TGCGCCAGCAGGGAGGGGGGACAGGGGCGAAATTCACCCCTCCACTTT. Translating it yields CASREGGQGRNSPLHF.

As for this clone: At the DNA level, this CDR3 is encoded by other sequences in the same sample as well. The J gene is TRBJ1-2, the V gene TRBV12-3 or TRBV12-4; D unclear. Trimming took off 2 bases at V and 4 bases at J, with 5 bases between the two ends. The CDR3 length is 12 residues. CDR3 coding DNA: TGTGCCAGCAGTTTAACCGGCTATGGCTACACCTTC. This encodes CASSLTGYGYTF.

J is TRBJ1-4 and V is TRBV9; D unclear. CDR3 length: 13 residues. Germline CDR1 SGDLS, CDR2 YYNGEE. Trimming shortened V by 6 bases and J by 5 bases, and 11 bases separated the two germline ends. The CDR3 protein is CASTAAGNEKLFF. The CDR3 nucleotides read TGTGCCAGCACCGCAGCGGGGAATGAAAAACTGTTTTTT.

This clone was recorded a few times. J is TRBJ1-5 and V is TRBV5-5; TRBD1 might be the D (5 bases). This CDR3 region has 16 residues. In germline, CDR1 is SGHKS, CDR2 YYEKEE (reference sequence). V was clipped by 4 bases and J by 0 bases, with 14 bases between them. The CDR3 loop is CASSPRGTNSNQPQHF. In DNA, the CDR3 is TGTGCCAGCAGCCCACGAGGGACTAATAGCAATCAGCCCCAGCATTTT.

The J gene is TRBJ2-7, the V gene TRBV7-2, with 12 bases that match TRBD2. This CDR3 comprises 17 residues. The germline V gene encodes CDR1 SGHTA and CDR2 FQGNSA. J was trimmed by 0 bases and V by 1 base; bases with no gene match: 4. The DNA of the CDR3 is TGTGCCAGCAGCTTAGGACTAGCGGGGGCTACCTCCTACGAGCAGTACTTC. Translation gives CASSLGLAGATSYEQYF.

The V and J genes are TRBV2 and TRBJ1-1; 7 positions match TRBD1. The CDR3 spans 14 residues. Germline assignment: CDR1 SNHLY and CDR2 FYNNEI. Trimming took 2 bases from V and 4 from J; bases not matched to a gene: 4. The CDR3 loop reads CASSEQGVSTEAFF. The CDR3 coding sequence is TGTGCCAGCAGTGAACAGGGGGTCAGCACTGAAGCTTTCTTT. The whole variable domain, remainder taken from reference TRBV2 and TRBJ1-1, is EPEVTQTPSHQVTQMGQEVILRCVPISNHLYFYWYRQILGQKVEFLVSFYNNEISEKSEIFDDQFSVERPDGSNFTLKIRSTKLEDSAMYFCASSEQGVSTEAFFGQGTRLTVV.

CDR3 sequence (DNA): TGTGCCATCAAAAGAAGTAGTTTTTCCTACGAGCAGTACTTC. Translation: CAIKRSSFSYEQYF. The chain recombines TRBV10-3 with TRBJ2-7; D ambiguous. Trimming removed 7 bases at V and 1 base at J, with 14 bases between. Looked up from germline, CDR1 is ENHRY and CDR2 is SYGVKD. The CDR3 sequence is 14 residues long.

This sequence joins TRBV19 and TRBJ2-7; 8 nucleotides match TRBD2. Germline values: CDR1 LNHDA, CDR2 SQIVND (reference sequence). V lost 10 bases to trimming and J lost 5 bases; unmatched junction nucleotides: 13. CDR3 size: 14 residues. CDR3 loop: CATALTGGRDEQYF. In DNA form, the CDR3 reads TGTGCCACTGCCCTGACGGGGGGGCGAGACGAGCAGTACTTC. Complete variable domain (other parts from reference TRBV19 and TRBJ2-7): DGGITQSPKYLFRKEGQNVTLSCEQNLNHDAMYWYRQDPGQGLRLIYYSQIVNDFQKGDIAEGYSVSREKKESFPLTVTSAQKNPTAFYLCATALTGGRDEQYFGPGTRLTVT.

The chain joins TRBV5-1 to TRBJ1-1; 9 positions agree with TRBD1. With V trimmed by 5 bases and J by 1 base, 24 bases remained unmatched. CDR1 and CDR2 from the germline V gene are SGHRS and YFSETQ. This CDR3 is 21 amino acids long. The CDR3 sequence: CASSISPARTGERSRNTEAFF. CDR3 DNA sequence: TGCGCCAGCAGTATATCCCCAGCCAGGACAGGGGAGAGATCTAGGAACACTGAAGCTTTCTTT.

The chain uses TRBV7-9 and TRBJ1-2, with 7 bases matching TRBD1. Germline V gene data show CDR1 as SEHNR and CDR2 as FQNEAQ (reference sequence). The CDR3 consists of 14 residues. J gave up 4 bases and V 4 bases, and 6 bases lay outside the gene matches. The DNA for the CDR3 is TGTGCCAGCAGCTGGGACAGCGACAGCTATGGCTACACCTTC. Amino acid sequence: CASSWDSDSYGYTF.

This clone turned up a few times. J is TRBJ1-5 and V is TRBV19; 9 positions agree with TRBD1. CDR1 LNHDA and CDR2 SQIVND come from the germline V gene (reference sequence). J lost 4 bases, V lost 7 bases, and 8 bases had no gene match. The CDR3 length is 15 residues. CDR3 loop: CASTQDRGGNQPQHF. The CDR3 region has the DNA TGTGCCAGTACCCAGGACAGGGGTGGGAATCAGCCCCAGCATTTT.